This entry lists 16 T cell receptor beta chains sequenced from one sample in a study of CD8+ T cells in alopecia areata. Isolated RNA was reverse transcribed into cDNA used as the sequencing template. Here immunoSEQ multiplex PCR was the method, and the copy in TCRdb shows in-frame clones only, minus some. The sample holds roughly 200,000 clones, around 60% seen once. Treatment here: oral pan-JAK inhibitor, 5-10 mg twice daily. This specimen was CD8+ T cells sorted from blood, taken at week 24, from a patient treated with tofacitinib. The receptors were gathered from a human donor with alopecia areata.

The chain joins TRBV7-2 to TRBJ1-1; 8 nucleotides align to TRBD1. Trimming cost V 1 base and J 5 bases; bases outside gene matches: 3. Germline V gene data show CDR1 as SGHTA and CDR2 as FQGNSA. The CDR3 extends over 14 amino acids. Written as DNA, the CDR3 is TGTGCCAGCAGCTTAGGCCGGACAGGGACTGAAGCTTTCTTT. It codes for CASSLGRTGTEAFF.

The V gene is TRBV27, the J gene TRBJ1-6; 7 bases are a match to TRBD1. CDR1 is MNHEY, CDR2 SMNVEV, per germline (reference sequence). J lost 6 bases, V lost 5 bases, and 4 bases had no gene match. The CDR3 contains 14 residues. The CDR3 bases are TGTGCCAGCAGTGACAGGGATGGTAATTCACCCCTCCACTTT. Translating gives CASSDRDGNSPLHF.

The chain joins TRBV4-1 to TRBJ2-3, with 7 bases that match TRBD1. V lost 1 base to trimming and J lost 6 bases; unmatched junction nucleotides: 7. Germline CDR1 MGHRA, CDR2 YSYEKL. This CDR3 comprises 15 residues. The DNA of the CDR3 is TGCGCCAGCAGCCAAGGACAGGGCGCTCGGGATACGCAGTATTTT. Protein: CASSQGQGARDTQYF.

This clone was seen only a few times. The chain carries TRBV29-1 and TRBJ2-3; no clear D. There are 12 residues in the CDR3. CDR1 is SQVTM and CDR2 is ANQGSEA in the germline V gene. Deletions cut 6 bases from V and 4 bases from J, with 11 bases between. The CDR3 loop is CSVPVPADTQYF. Written as DNA, the CDR3 is TGCAGCGTCCCGGTCCCCGCAGATACGCAGTATTTT.

The rearrangement uses TRBV13 and TRBJ2-7; unclear D gene. Judging by the DNA end, TRBJ2-5 fits better; the J call may be wrong. The V gene's germline CDR1 is PRHDT and CDR2 FYEKMQ (reference sequence). There are 14 residues in the CDR3. The CDR3 here is CASSGRTDVETQYF. CDR3 nucleotide sequence: TGTGCCAGCAGCGGAAGAACGGACGTGGAGACCCAGTACTTC.

The genes are TRBV7-9 and TRBJ1-4; TRBD1 aligns across 8 bases. The junction had 7 bases not matched to a gene; V was cut back by 8 bases and J by 5 bases. The CDR3 sequence is 14 residues long. CDR1 SEHNR and CDR2 FQNEAQ come from the germline V gene (reference sequence). Here the CDR3 DNA reads TGTGCCAGCGACGCAGGGGGCTTCAATGAAAAACTGTTTTTT. Protein product: CASDAGGFNEKLFF.

The chain uses TRBV9 and TRBJ1-3, with TRBD1 matching over 8 bases. V lost 1 base, J lost 3 bases, and 3 bases stayed unmatched. The CDR3 has 15 residues. Germline V gives CDR1 SGDLS, CDR2 YYNGEE. CDR3 bases: TGTGCCAGCAGCGTAAGGACAGGGCATGGAAACACCATATATTTT. Protein: CASSVRTGHGNTIYF.

V and J are TRBV5-6 and TRBJ2-3; D not resolved. CDR3 length: 13 residues. V was cut by 0 bases and J by 6 bases, with 8 bases left in between. Germline CDR1 reads SGHDT; CDR2 reads YYEEEE. The CDR3 reads CASSLEIEDTQYF. CDR3 nucleotides: TGTGCCAGCAGCTTGGAAATTGAGGATACGCAGTATTTT.

This clone was observed a handful of times. CDR3 coding DNA: TGTGCCAGCAGCTCGAATCAGGCTTATGGCTACACCTTC. Protein: CASSSNQAYGYTF. The chain carries TRBV7-9 and TRBJ1-2, with D unclear. The CDR3 extends over 13 amino acids. Trimming cost V 4 bases and J 5 bases, with 11 bases left between them. Per the germline V gene, CDR1 is SEHNR and CDR2 is FQNEAQ (reference sequence).

V usage is TRBV2 and J usage is TRBJ2-5; TRBD1 might be the D (6 bases). Trimming removed 8 bases at V and 3 bases at J, with 10 bases between. Germline V gene lookup returns CDR1 SNHLY and CDR2 FYNNEI. The CDR3 runs to 12 residues. The CDR3 DNA is TGTGCCAGCGTGGCAGGGGAAGAGACCCAGTACTTC. Translated, it gives CASVAGEETQYF.

This clone appeared a few times. The J gene is TRBJ1-2, the V gene TRBV29-1; no clear D gene. The germline V gene has CDR1 SQVTM and CDR2 ANQGSEA. The CDR3 contains 13 residues. Trimming removed 5 bases at V and 8 bases at J, with 18 bases between. The CDR3 sequence is CSVPDPHLGGYTF. The DNA for the CDR3 is TGCAGCGTTCCCGATCCCCACTTGGGGGGCTACACCTTC.

This clone was observed a single time. The chain carries TRBV20-1 and TRBJ2-7; 8 nucleotides agree with TRBD1. The CDR3 is 11 amino acids. The germline CDR1 and CDR2 sequences are DFQATT and SNEGSKA (reference sequence). V gave up 4 bases and J gave up 12 bases; unmatched junction bases: 8. CDR3 sequence: CSAILQGARYF. The CDR3 coding sequence is TGCAGTGCTATCCTCCAGGGGGCCCGGTACTTC.

The CDR3 here is CASSQRRKGSYEQYF. The CDR3 region has the DNA TGTGCCAGCAGCCAAAGGAGAAAAGGCTCCTACGAGCAGTACTTC. The V and J genes are TRBV14 and TRBJ2-7; no firm D call. V lost 2 bases and J lost 0, with 11 bases in between. Germline loops: CDR1 SGHDN, CDR2 FVKESK. This CDR3 contains 15 residues. Based on the CDR3 plus reference TRBV14 and TRBJ2-7, the full variable domain is EAGVTQFPSHSVIEKGQTVTLRCDPISGHDNLYWYRRVMGKEIKFLLHFVKESKQDESGMPNNRFLAERTGGTYSTLKVQPAELEDSGVYFCASSQRRKGSYEQYFGPGTRLTVT.

In this sample, this clone turned up a few times. V is TRBV18 and J is TRBJ1-2; D unclear. The CDR3 consists of 15 residues. Trimming pared 2 bases from V and 1 base from J, leaving 11 bases between. Germline V gene lookup returns CDR1 KGHSH and CDR2 LQKENI. The CDR3 DNA reads TGTGCCAGCTCACCAGAGAAGGGCGGTAACTATGGCTACACCTTC. This encodes CASSPEKGGNYGYTF.

The table lists this clone with a count of one. The V gene is TRBV7-9, the J gene TRBJ2-3; no clear D. Germline lookup yields CDR1 SEHNR and CDR2 FQNEAQ (reference sequence). The germline V and J ends were trimmed by 5 bases and 2 bases, with 11 bases remaining between them. CDR3 length: 14 amino acids. CDR3 amino acids: CASSTRTPTDTQYF. The CDR3 bases are TGTGCCAGCAGCACCCGCACGCCCACAGATACGCAGTATTTT.

This rearrangement joins TRBV4-1 to TRBJ2-5; perhaps TRBD2 as D (5 bases). Trimming cost V 1 base and J 5 bases, with 17 bases left between them. This CDR3 region has 16 residues. Germline V gene lookup returns CDR1 MGHRA and CDR2 YSYEKL. The CDR3 sequence: CASSQGPHGKQETQYF. The CDR3 DNA is TGCGCCAGCAGCCAAGGTCCGCACGGGAAACAGGAGACCCAGTACTTC.